These 3 T cell receptor beta chains came from one sample sequenced in a study of blood T cell repertoires in COVID-19. TCRdb's table, derived via immunoSEQ multiplex PCR, lists solely in-frame clones and lacks some. This table holds approximately 77,000 clones, roughly 76% found once. Sequencing was carried out using peripheral blood. All receptors come from a man between 65 and 85 years old with active or convalescent COVID-19.

This chain links TRBV7-9 with TRBJ1-1, with D possibly TRBD1 on 5 matching bases. This CDR3 region has 14 residues. CDR1 and CDR2 from the germline V gene are SEHNR and FQNEAQ (reference sequence). Trimming removed 5 bases at V and 4 bases at J, with 14 bases between. The chain's CDR3 is CASSAALGGTEAFF. The CDR3, as DNA: TGTGCCAGCAGCGCTGCTTTGGGGGGCACTGAAGCTTTCTTT.

The chain uses TRBV4-1 and TRBJ2-7; 10 bases fit TRBD1. The CDR3 has 14 amino acids. J was trimmed by 3 bases and V by 2 bases; bases with no gene match: 1. Germline-derived CDR1 and CDR2 are MGHRA and YSYEKL. The CDR3, as DNA: TGCGCCAGCAGCCAATGGACAGGGGGCTACGAGCAGTACTTC. Translation: CASSQWTGGYEQYF.

This clone was counted at least ten times. The rearrangement links TRBV6-5 to TRBJ2-7; D call uncertain. Germline V gene sequence: CDR1 MNHEY, CDR2 SVGAGI. The CDR3 has 10 residues. The V end was cut by 7 bases, the J end by 3 bases, with 4 bases between. This chain's CDR3 is CASTVYEQYF. In nucleotides, the CDR3 is TGTGCCAGCACAGTCTACGAGCAGTACTTC.